Listed below are T cell receptor beta chains from one sample, sequenced in a study of blood T cell repertoires in COVID-19. Generated by immunoSEQ multiplex PCR, the TCRdb table keeps only in-frame clones and is missing some. This table holds approximately 170,000 clones, about four fifths found once. Sequencing was done on a sample of peripheral blood. The receptors here all came from an elderly woman with COVID-19, enrolled during active disease. Each CDR3 is given with its conserved first and last residue. D genes are given only for firm matches. Expanded clones are given a class, and other clones once, few, many or no size at all.

V gene	clone size	J gene	D gene	CDR3 protein	CDR3 DNA
TRBV10-2	-	TRBJ1-2	-	CASSDSGGYGYTF	TGCGCCAGCAGTGATTCGGGGGGCTATGGCTACACCTTC
TRBV11-3	-	TRBJ2-1	TRBD1	CASWGQGFYNEQFF	TGTGCCAGTTGGGGACAGGGTTTCTACAATGAGCAGTTCTTC
TRBV29-1	-	TRBJ1-4	TRBD1	CSVSDRVWLGANEKLFF	TGCAGCGTGTCGGACAGGGTATGGCTTGGAGCTAATGAAAAACTGTTTTTT
TRBV28	-	TRBJ1-2	TRBD1	CASSFKGRTGVFSYGYTF	TGTGCCAGCAGTTTTAAGGGCCGGACAGGGGTATTTTCCTATGGCTACACCTTC
TRBV9	-	TRBJ1-1	-	CASSPERGAGDAFF	TGTGCCAGCAGCCCAGAGCGGGGGGCAGGGGACGCTTTCTTT
TRBV5-4	-	TRBJ1-2	-	CASSLASYGYTF	TGTGCCAGCAGCTTGGCTTCTTATGGCTACACCTTC
TRBV10-2	-	TRBJ1-5	-	CASRGGLSNQPQHF	TGCGCCAGCAGGGGAGGACTTAGCAATCAGCCCCAGCATTTT
TRBV7-2	-	TRBJ1-4	-	CASSPHPAAILNEKLFF	TGTGCCAGCAGCCCCCATCCCGCGGCAATCCTTAATGAAAAACTGTTTTTT
TRBV4-2	once	TRBJ1-4	-	CASSQGRNEKLFF	TGTGCCAGCAGCCAGGGCCGAAATGAAAAACTGTTTTTT
TRBV5-5	-	TRBJ1-2	-	CASSLDGSYNGYTF	TGTGCCAGCAGCTTGGACGGTTCCTATAATGGCTACACCTTC
TRBV28	-	TRBJ1-3	TRBD1	CASSYPGQGDGNTIYF	TGTGCCAGCAGTTATCCGGGACAGGGGGATGGAAACACCATATATTTT
TRBV12-3/TRBV12-4	-	TRBJ2-7	TRBD2	CASSPGGLQYF	TGTGCCAGCAGCCCGGGGGGATTACAGTACTTC
TRBV30	once	TRBJ1-4	-	CAWSGQINEKLFF	TGTGCCTGGAGTGGACAAATCAATGAAAAACTGTTTTTT
TRBV6-2/TRBV6-3	-	TRBJ1-5	TRBD1	CASSYAGGPFRRGQPQHF	TGTGCCAGCAGTTATGCAGGGGGCCCCTTTCGAAGGGGTCAGCCCCAGCATTTT
TRBV28	-	TRBJ1-2	TRBD1	CASSLPDRIYGYTF	TGTGCCAGCAGTTTACCGGACAGGATCTATGGCTACACCTTC
TRBV24-1	-	TRBJ2-1	TRBD1	CATSDPATGDNEQFF	TGTGCCACCAGTGACCCAGCGACAGGGGACAATGAGCAGTTCTTC
TRBV2	-	TRBJ2-7	-	CASSPLWGRGEQYF	TGTGCCAGCAGTCCCCTCTGGGGGCGAGGCGAGCAGTACTTC
TRBV6-5	-	TRBJ2-5	-	CASSYYGQPQETQYF	TGTGCCAGCAGTTACTACGGACAGCCCCAAGAGACCCAGTACTTC
TRBV19	once	TRBJ1-1	-	CASSPIGYGATEAFF	TGTGCCAGTAGTCCTATAGGGTATGGGGCCACTGAAGCTTTCTTT
TRBV9	-	TRBJ2-5	-	CASSVNYETQYF	TGTGCCAGCAGCGTAAACTACGAGACCCAGTACTTC
TRBV30	-	TRBJ1-3	-	CAWRGLGGNTIYF	TGTGCCTGGAGGGGACTTGGCGGAAACACCATATATTTT
TRBV7-8	-	TRBJ2-7	TRBD1	CASSLAGTGTYEQYF	TGTGCCAGCAGCTTAGCCGGGACAGGAACCTACGAGCAGTACTTC
TRBV18	-	TRBJ2-5	-	CASSPKQGQETQYF	TGTGCCAGCTCACCAAAACAGGGCCAAGAGACCCAGTACTTC
TRBV6-4	-	TRBJ2-1	TRBD2	CASSALSGRAAYNEQFF	TGTGCCAGCAGTGCTCTCAGCGGGAGGGCCGCCTACAATGAGCAGTTCTTC
TRBV28	-	TRBJ1-2	-	CASSSTSLGYTF	TGTGCCAGCAGTTCGACAAGCCTGGGCTACACCTTC
TRBV4-1	-	TRBJ2-1	TRBD2	CASSHSGGYNEQFF	TGCGCCAGCAGCCATAGCGGGGGCTACAATGAGCAGTTCTTC
TRBV4-3	-	TRBJ1-3	TRBD1	CASSQGQSSGNTIYF	TGCGCCAGCAGCCAGGGACAGAGCTCTGGAAACACCATATATTTT
TRBV3-1/TRBV3-2	-	TRBJ2-4	TRBD1	CASSQAGGLTIQYF	TGTGCCAGCAGCCAAGCAGGGGGCTTAACCATTCAGTACTTC
TRBV18	few	TRBJ2-5	-	CASSSLETQYF	TGTGCCAGCTCATCTCTTGAGACCCAGTACTTC
TRBV15	-	TRBJ1-5	-	CATSSPLGGVVDQPQHF	TGTGCCACCTCATCCCCACTTGGGGGGGTTGTCGATCAGCCCCAGCATTTT
TRBV2	-	TRBJ2-7	-	CASSALGLDYEQYF	TGTGCCAGCAGTGCTCTAGGCCTAGACTACGAGCAGTACTTC
TRBV10-1	-	TRBJ2-3	-	CASSEKGLAPGPDTQYF	TGCGCCAGCAGTGAGAAAGGGTTGGCGCCAGGGCCAGATACGCAGTATTTT
TRBV28	-	TRBJ1-5	-	CASSLGSNQPQHF	TGTGCCAGCAGTTTAGGCAGCAATCAGCCCCAGCATTTT
TRBV5-1	-	TRBJ2-3	-	CASSVTLSDTQYF	TGCGCCAGCAGCGTGACTTTATCAGATACGCAGTATTTT
TRBV10-3	-	TRBJ2-7	TRBD2	CAIRDFSGGAYEQYF	TGTGCCATCAGAGACTTCAGCGGGGGGGCCTACGAGCAGTACTTC
TRBV7-8	few	TRBJ2-7	-	CASSLRDLVHTYEQYF	TGTGCCAGCAGCTTACGGGACTTGGTGCATACGTACGAGCAGTACTTC
TRBV18	-	TRBJ2-5	-	CASSQYQETQYF	TGTGCCAGCTCCCAGTACCAAGAGACCCAGTACTTC
TRBV30	-	TRBJ1-2	TRBD1	CAWTRDRVTYGYTF	TGTGCCTGGACCCGGGACAGGGTAACCTATGGCTACACCTTC
TRBV5-4	-	TRBJ1-1	TRBD1	CASSPRQGLMNTEAFF	TGTGCCAGCAGCCCCAGACAGGGCCTCATGAACACTGAAGCTTTCTTT
TRBV9	-	TRBJ1-2	-	CASSLDRQGPGGYTF	TGTGCCAGCAGCCTAGACCGCCAGGGGCCGGGGGGCTACACCTTC
TRBV7-9	-	TRBJ2-1	-	CASSLDGGLREQFF	TGTGCCAGCAGCTTAGATGGGGGGTTGAGGGAGCAGTTCTTC
TRBV19	-	TRBJ2-2	-	CASSIPSGANTGELFF	TGTGCCAGTAGTATCCCCTCGGGGGCGAACACCGGGGAGCTGTTTTTT
TRBV10-2	-	TRBJ2-3	-	CASSLQGPHTDTQYF	TGCGCCAGCAGTTTACAGGGCCCCCACACAGATACGCAGTATTTT
TRBV12-3/TRBV12-4	few	TRBJ1-2	-	CASSFMQFGYTF	TGTGCCAGCAGTTTTATGCAGTTTGGCTACACCTTC
TRBV11-2	-	TRBJ1-2	-	CASSAGGWGDYGYTF	TGTGCCAGCAGCGCGGGGGGCTGGGGGGACTATGGCTACACCTTC
TRBV6-5	-	TRBJ2-7	-	CASSQWTTGQQYF	TGTGCCAGCAGTCAATGGACGACAGGTCAGCAGTACTTC
TRBV5-1	once	TRBJ2-7	-	CASSLEGSGSYF	TGCGCCAGCAGCTTGGAGGGTAGCGGTTCGTACTTC